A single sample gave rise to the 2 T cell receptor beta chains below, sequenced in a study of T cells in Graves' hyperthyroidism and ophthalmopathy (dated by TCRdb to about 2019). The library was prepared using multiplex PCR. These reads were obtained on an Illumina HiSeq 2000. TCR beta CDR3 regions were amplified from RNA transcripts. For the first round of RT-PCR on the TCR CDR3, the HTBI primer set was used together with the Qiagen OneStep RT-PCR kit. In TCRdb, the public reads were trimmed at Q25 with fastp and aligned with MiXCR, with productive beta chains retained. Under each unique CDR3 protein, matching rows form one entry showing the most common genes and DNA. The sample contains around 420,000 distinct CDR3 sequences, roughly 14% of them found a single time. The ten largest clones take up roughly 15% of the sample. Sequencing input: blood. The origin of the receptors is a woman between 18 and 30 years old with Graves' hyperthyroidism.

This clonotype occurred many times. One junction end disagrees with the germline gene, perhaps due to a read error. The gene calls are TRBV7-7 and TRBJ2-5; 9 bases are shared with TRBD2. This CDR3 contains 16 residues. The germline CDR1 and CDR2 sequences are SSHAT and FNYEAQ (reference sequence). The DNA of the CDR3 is TGTGCTAGCAGCTTACAGACTAGCGGTGCCCAAGAGACCCAGTACTTC. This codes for CASSLQTSGAQETQYF.

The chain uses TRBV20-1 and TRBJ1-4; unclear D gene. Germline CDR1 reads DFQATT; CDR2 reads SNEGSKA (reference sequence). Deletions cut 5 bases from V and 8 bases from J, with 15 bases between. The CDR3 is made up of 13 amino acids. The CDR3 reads CSAAMVGSEKLFF. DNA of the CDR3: TGCAGTGCTGCGATGGTCGGCAGCGAAAAACTGTTTTTT.